This T cell receptor beta chain derives from a study of vaccination effects on CD4 cells after COVID-19. Only in-frame clones appear in the TCRdb table, and some are missing; sequencing was by immunoSEQ multiplex PCR. The data contain under 40,000 clones, around 72% of them singletons. Trimming removed 0 bases from V and 3 bases from J, with 10 bases in between. Germline V gives CDR1 SGDLS, CDR2 YYNGEE. CDR3 length equals 15 residues. Following an approximately ten-day culture, CD4+ T cells were purified. Infection with SARS-CoV-2 occurred in the person between March and December 2020, and PCR confirmed it. The vaccine given was either BNT162b2 or mRNA-1273, in two doses. IL-2 medium took the place of half the medium on both days 3 and 7. About this clone: Its antigen is currently unknown.

This TCR came from a human donor who had a prior SARS-CoV-2 infection. The source was CD4+ T cells from PBMCs cultured without peptide, collected after COVID-19 vaccination. This chain connects TRBV9 to TRBJ2-1; D is unclear. CDR3: CASSVDGPSYNEQFF. CDR3 nucleotide sequence: TGTGCCAGCAGCGTAGACGGACCCAGCTACAATGAGCAGTTCTTC.